Presented here are 20 T cell receptor beta chains from one specimen sequenced in a study of shared clonotypes between healthy human individuals. Profiling relied on immunoSEQ multiplex PCR, and the TCRdb table lists in-frame clones only, not all of them. The sample lists more than 2 million clones, 90% to 96% occurring once. Input material: naive CD4+ T cells sorted from blood. Subset defined: CD45RA+ positively selected. Receptors were obtained from a young man in good health.

The rearrangement joins TRBV11-2 to TRBJ2-7, with TRBD2 as a possible D gene (5 bases). CDR3 length equals 12 residues. Trimming pared 5 bases from V and 4 bases from J, leaving 9 bases between. Per germline, CDR1 SGHAT and CDR2 FQNNGV. CDR3 amino acids: CASSPGYYEQYF. In DNA, the CDR3 is TGTGCCAGCAGCCCGGGATATTACGAGCAGTACTTC.

This rearrangement joins TRBV5-6 to TRBJ1-5; possibly TRBD1 for D (5 bases). The CDR3 consists of 16 residues. Germline values: CDR1 SGHDT, CDR2 YYEEEE. The V end lost 4 bases, the J end lost 3 bases, and 17 bases lay between the germline ends. CDR3 protein: CASSRRPGTTNQPQHF. As DNA, the CDR3 is TGTGCCAGCAGCCGCCGTCCAGGGACTACCAATCAGCCCCAGCATTTT.

CDR3 in amino acids: CSVVAGNYGYTF. In nucleotides, the CDR3 is TGCAGCGTTGTCGCAGGAAACTATGGCTACACCTTC. The chain employs TRBV29-1 and TRBJ1-2; no clear D gene. V lost 4 bases and J 2 bases, leaving 8 bases between the germline ends. CDR3 length: 12 amino acids. Germline lookup yields CDR1 SQVTM and CDR2 ANQGSEA. The full variable domain, rest sourced from reference TRBV29-1 and TRBJ1-2, is SAVISQKPSRDICQRGTSLTIQCQVDSQVTMMFWYRQQPGQSLTLIATANQGSEATYESGFVIDKFPISRPNLTFSTLTVSNMSPEDSSIYLCSVVAGNYGYTFGSGTRLTVV.

The chain is built from TRBV6-1 and TRBJ2-2; 10 positions match TRBD2. The J segment lost 7 bases and the V segment lost 7 bases, leaving 12 bases of the junction unmatched. The V gene's germline CDR1 is MNHNS and CDR2 SASEGT. This CDR3 comprises 16 residues. The CDR3 sequence: CASIERGGLSNGELFF. DNA of the CDR3: TGTGCCAGCATTGAGCGGGGGGGCCTATCGAACGGGGAGCTGTTTTTT.

The V gene is TRBV27, the J gene TRBJ2-1; D possibly corresponds to TRBD2 (6 bases). This CDR3 is built from 16 residues. Germline CDR1 reads MNHEY; CDR2 reads SMNVEV (reference sequence). The V and J ends lost 3 bases and 2 bases respectively, with 14 bases between them. The CDR3 sequence is CASSLTGLSAYNEQFF. The CDR3 bases are TGTGCCAGCAGTTTGACGGGACTGAGCGCCTACAATGAGCAGTTCTTC.

The V and J genes are TRBV27 and TRBJ2-6; D is uncertain. The CDR3 sequence is 15 residues long. V lost 1 base, J lost 1 base, and 5 bases lay in between. The V gene's germline CDR1 is MNHEY and CDR2 SMNVEV (reference sequence). The CDR3: CASSLWLSGANVLTF. CDR3 nucleotide sequence: TGTGCCAGCAGTTTATGGCTTTCTGGGGCCAACGTCCTGACTTTC.

The rearrangement uses TRBV30 and TRBJ2-7; D remains unclear. CDR1 is GTSNPN and CDR2 is SVGIG in the germline V gene (reference sequence). The CDR3 is 12 amino acids. Trimming pared 3 bases from V and 2 bases from J, leaving 8 bases between. The CDR3 protein is CAWRDGPYEQYF. CDR3 sequence (DNA): TGTGCCTGGAGGGACGGACCCTACGAGCAGTACTTC. Full variable domain (remainder filled in from reference TRBV30 and TRBJ2-7): SQTIHQWPATLVQPVGSPLSLECTVEGTSNPNLYWYRQAAGRGLQLLFYSVGIGQISSEVPQNLSASRPQDRQFILSSKKLLLSDSGFYLCAWRDGPYEQYFGPGTRLTVT.

This chain links TRBV19 with TRBJ1-2, with D uncertain. Germline CDR1 LNHDA, CDR2 SQIVND (reference sequence). Trimming removed 6 bases from V and 3 bases from J, with 11 bases in between. This CDR3 has 13 amino acids. The CDR3: CASSFDKYYGYTF. The CDR3 coding sequence is TGTGCCAGTAGCTTCGACAAATACTATGGCTACACCTTC.

J is TRBJ2-7 and V is TRBV28; D remains unclear. Germline V lookup: CDR1 MDHEN, CDR2 SYDVKM. The CDR3 has 13 amino acids. Trimming removed 6 bases at V and 0 bases at J, with 9 bases between. Here the CDR3 reads CASRIFSSYEQYF. The CDR3 nucleotides read TGTGCCAGCAGAATATTTAGCTCCTACGAGCAGTACTTC.

J is TRBJ2-7 and V is TRBV13; 7 nucleotides agree with TRBD2. J was trimmed by 5 bases and V by 5 bases; bases with no gene match: 12. Per the germline V gene, CDR1 is PRHDT and CDR2 is FYEKMQ (reference sequence). This CDR3 comprises 15 residues. The CDR3 is CASSRFYGGGDEQYF. The CDR3 DNA is TGTGCCAGCAGCCGCTTCTATGGGGGAGGGGACGAGCAGTACTTC.

This chain joins TRBV19 and TRBJ1-4, with a tentative D call TRBD1 (5 bases). The CDR3 is 14 residues long. Germline-derived CDR1 and CDR2 are LNHDA and SQIVND (reference sequence). The V end lost 7 bases, the J end lost 8 bases, and 17 bases lay between the germline ends. The CDR3 region has the DNA TGTGCCAGTAAGGGCTGGGACGGGGGAGAAAAACTGTTTTTT. The encoded protein is CASKGWDGGEKLFF. Full variable domain (rest looked up from reference TRBV19 and TRBJ1-4): DGGITQSPKYLFRKEGQNVTLSCEQNLNHDAMYWYRQDPGQGLRLIYYSQIVNDFQKGDIAEGYSVSREKKESFPLTVTSAQKNPTAFYLCASKGWDGGEKLFFGSGTQLSVL.

This clone appeared a few times. The rearrangement uses TRBV19 and TRBJ1-5, with D tentatively TRBD1 (5 bases). The CDR3 is 10 amino acids. Germline V gene data show CDR1 as LNHDA and CDR2 as SQIVND (reference sequence). Trimming stripped 11 bases from V and 4 bases from J, with 6 bases between. The CDR3 loop is CAGGNQPQHF. CDR3 in DNA: TGTGCCGGGGGGAATCAGCCCCAGCATTTT.

The chain carries TRBV9 and TRBJ2-7; D tentatively fits TRBD1 or TRBD2 (5 bases each). The V gene lost 2 bases and the J gene lost 5 bases, with 17 bases spanning the gap. Germline CDR1 is SGDLS and CDR2 is YYNGEE. The CDR3 consists of 15 residues. CDR3 loop: CASSVVGPAGHEQYF. The CDR3 nucleotides read TGTGCCAGCAGCGTCGTGGGACCAGCAGGCCACGAGCAGTACTTC.

This chain connects TRBV5-1 to TRBJ2-3, with 8 positions matching TRBD2. J lost 6 bases, V lost 3 bases, and 15 bases had no gene match. CDR3 size: 17 residues. Germline values: CDR1 SGHRS, CDR2 YFSETQ. CDR3 sequence (DNA): TGCGCCAGCAGCTCCGTTAAGGCAGGGACTAGGGTTGATACGCAGTATTTT. Encoded protein: CASSSVKAGTRVDTQYF.

The chain combines TRBV6-5 with TRBJ1-1, with D possibly matching TRBD1 (6 bases). Trimming cost V 6 bases and J 4 bases, with 15 bases left between them. CDR3 length equals 14 residues. CDR1 is MNHEY and CDR2 is SVGAGI in the germline V gene. Here the CDR3 DNA reads TGTGCCAGCAGCCGGACAGAGCGGGGCACTGAAGCTTTCTTT. Residues: CASSRTERGTEAFF.

The rearrangement links TRBV30 to TRBJ1-3; no reliable D call. Looked up from germline, CDR1 is GTSNPN and CDR2 is SVGIG (reference sequence). With 8 bases removed from V and 2 bases from J, the gap between germline ends came to 7 bases. There are 11 residues in the CDR3. This CDR3 is CAAEPGNTIYF. The DNA for the CDR3 is TGTGCCGCGGAACCTGGAAACACCATATATTTT.

V and J are TRBV6-5 and TRBJ2-2, with D hard to call. V lost 0 bases and J 5 bases, leaving 10 bases between the germline ends. The V gene's germline CDR1 is MNHEY and CDR2 SVGAGI. The CDR3 loop spans 15 amino acids. DNA for the CDR3: TGTGCCAGCAGTTACTCGTTTGCCGGGACCGGGGAGCTGTTTTTT. Translating it yields CASSYSFAGTGELFF.

This clone has just a few counts. The gene calls are TRBV28 and TRBJ1-6, with D possibly being TRBD1 (5 bases). Looked up from germline, CDR1 is MDHEN and CDR2 is SYDVKM. The CDR3 is 13 residues long. V gave up 7 bases and J gave up 8 bases, with 12 bases separating them. CDR3 bases: TGTGCCAGCAAGGAGGGGCCTCATTCACCCCTCCACTTT. Translating gives CASKEGPHSPLHF. Full variable domain (outside the CDR3, taken from reference TRBV28 and TRBJ1-6): DVKVTQSSRYLVKRTGEKVFLECVQDMDHENMFWYRQDPGLGLRLIYFSYDVKMKEKGDIPEGYSVSREKKERFSLILESASTNQTSMYLCASKEGPHSPLHFGNGTRLTVT.

The chain couples TRBV5-1 to TRBJ2-3; 9 bases fit TRBD2. The junction had 10 bases not matched to a gene; V was cut back by 0 bases and J by 5 bases. Germline CDR1 and CDR2: SGHRS and YFSETQ. This CDR3 comprises 17 residues. The CDR3 coding sequence is TGCGCCAGCAGCTTGGGAGTAGTAGCGGGAGCGGGAGATACGCAGTATTTT. Translation: CASSLGVVAGAGDTQYF.

This rearrangement joins TRBV18 to TRBJ2-4, with 8 nucleotides matching TRBD1. V lost 3 bases and J lost 0; bases outside the gene matches: 4. The V gene's germline CDR1 is KGHSH and CDR2 LQKENI. The CDR3 is 16 amino acids. The CDR3 region is CASSPTGAVAKNIQYF. In DNA form, the CDR3 reads TGTGCCAGCTCACCGACAGGGGCCGTAGCCAAAAACATTCAGTACTTC.